These 10 T cell receptor beta chains originate from one sample sequenced in a study of PD-1 and CTLA-4 blockade in melanoma. Here immunoSEQ multiplex PCR was the method, and the copy in TCRdb shows in-frame clones only, minus some. The sample records under 40,000 clones, 88% being singletons. The sample consisted of CD8+ T cells from peripheral blood, taken from a patient given anti-PD-1 treatment. Receptors originate from a human donor with melanoma.

J is TRBJ2-1 and V is TRBV13; D possibly corresponds to TRBD2 (6 bases). CDR3 length: 16 residues. Germline loops: CDR1 PRHDT, CDR2 FYEKMQ (reference sequence). V lost 4 bases to trimming and J lost 4 bases, with 17 bases between them. The CDR3 loop is CASSSLTGVGYNEQFF. For the CDR3, the DNA is TGTGCCAGCAGCTCCCTTACGGGGGTTGGGTACAATGAGCAGTTCTTC.

The genes are TRBV7-8 and TRBJ1-1; D not resolved. Between the trimmed V and J ends, which lost 2 bases and 0 bases, there was a span of 10 bases. CDR1 and CDR2 from the germline V gene are SGHVS and FQNEAQ. CDR3 length equals 15 residues. CDR3: CASSLKRVMNTEAFF. CDR3 DNA: TGTGCCAGCAGCTTAAAGAGAGTTATGAACACTGAAGCTTTCTTT.

This clone was seen a single time. Additional DNA sequences in this sample encode the identical CDR3. The gene calls are TRBV5-4 and TRBJ2-7; TRBD1 agrees at 11 bases. Germline V CDR1 and CDR2: SGHNT, YYREEE (reference sequence). Trimming cost V 4 bases and J 4 bases; bases outside gene matches: 4. This CDR3 comprises 14 residues. The CDR3 coding sequence is TGTGCCAGCAGCCCTGGACAGGGGGCGTACGAGCAGTACTTC. Translated, it gives CASSPGQGAYEQYF.

V gene TRBV11-3 combines with J gene TRBJ2-1; 13 nucleotides line up with TRBD2. The CDR3 loop spans 19 amino acids. V lost 5 bases, J lost 8 bases, and 18 bases stayed unmatched. Per the germline V gene, CDR1 is SGHNT and CDR2 is YENEEA. CDR3 sequence (DNA): TGTGCCAGCAGCCCGCGAACCCCACCGACTAGCGGGGGGAGCGATGAGCAGTTCTTC. It codes for CASSPRTPPTSGGSDEQFF. Full variable domain (remainder filled in from reference TRBV11-3 and TRBJ2-1): EAGVVQSPRYKIIEKKQPVAFWCNPISGHNTLYWYLQNLGQGPELLIRYENEEAVDDSQLPKDRFSAERLKGVDSTLKIQPAELGDSAVYLCASSPRTPPTSGGSDEQFFGPGTRLTVL.

This clone has a handful of counts. This chain connects TRBV6-5 to TRBJ2-7; TRBD1 or TRBD2 may be the D gene (5 bases each). The CDR3 runs to 11 residues. The V end was cut by 5 bases, the J end by 5 bases, with 7 bases between. From germline, CDR1 is MNHEY and CDR2 SVGAGI. The CDR3 loop is CASSRGHEQYF. The CDR3, as DNA: TGTGCCAGCAGTCGGGGCCACGAGCAGTACTTC.

This clone has just one count. Other DNA sequences in the sample encode the same CDR3. This chain uses TRBV5-6 with TRBJ2-7; D is ambiguous. Germline values: CDR1 SGHDT, CDR2 YYEEEE. The CDR3 contains 13 residues. V lost 0 bases, J lost 1 base, and 5 bases lay in between. Here the CDR3 reads CASSLGQSYEQYF. In DNA, the CDR3 is TGTGCCAGCAGCTTGGGGCAATCCTACGAGCAGTACTTC.

The genes are TRBV3-1 (or the pseudogene TRBV3-2) and TRBJ2-1; D is uncertain. V was trimmed by 11 bases and J by 5 bases, leaving 13 bases between them. Germline V gene lookup returns CDR1 LGHDT and CDR2 YNNKEL (reference sequence). This CDR3 is built from 12 residues. In nucleotides, the CDR3 is TGTGCCGCAAGGAGTTCAAACAATGAGCAGTTCTTC. Its protein product is CAARSSNNEQFF.

The rearrangement uses TRBV3-1 (or the pseudogene TRBV3-2) and TRBJ1-1, with unresolved D. The germline V gene encodes CDR1 LGHDT and CDR2 YNNKEL (reference sequence). Trimming removed 3 bases at V and 4 bases at J, with 12 bases between. CDR3 length: 14 amino acids. This CDR3 reads CASSQMRGLTEAFF. The CDR3 bases are TGTGCCAGCAGCCAGATGAGAGGTCTCACTGAAGCTTTCTTT.

The V gene is TRBV7-9, the J gene TRBJ1-1; the D is unclear. V was shortened by 5 bases and J by 10 bases, with 14 bases between the two germline ends. Germline V gene sequence: CDR1 SEHNR, CDR2 FQNEAQ (reference sequence). This CDR3 contains 12 residues. CDR3 in DNA: TGTGCCAGCAGCCCAGCGGAGCCTCGAGCTTTCTTT. Amino acids: CASSPAEPRAFF. Complete variable domain (other parts from reference TRBV7-9 and TRBJ1-1): DTGVSQNPRHKITKRGQNVTFRCDPISEHNRLYWYRQTLGQGPEFLTYFQNEAQLEKSRLLSDRFSAERPKGSFSTLEIQRTEQGDSAMYLCASSPAEPRAFFGQGTRLTVV.

The V gene is TRBV5-1, the J gene TRBJ2-7, with D possibly TRBD1 on 6 matching bases. This CDR3 contains 12 residues. The V gene lost 4 bases and the J gene lost 4 bases, with 9 bases spanning the gap. Germline loops: CDR1 SGHRS, CDR2 YFSETQ. The CDR3 DNA is TGCGCCAGCAGCGCAGGGACATACGAGCAGTACTTC. It is translated as CASSAGTYEQYF.